The 19 T cell receptor beta chains presented below share a single source sample, sequenced in a study of T cells in women clearing cervical HPV infection. Sequenced by immunoSEQ multiplex PCR; TCRdb stores in-frame clones only, minus some. In all, the sample yields roughly 29,000 clones. The sample comprised blood buffy coat. These TCRs come from a woman between 18 and 69 years old with a cervical HPV16 infection that either progressed to CIN3+ or cleared (not recorded which).

Details on this clone: Coverage ceases 3 residues before the CDR3 finishes, and the germline J gene fills in the end. The chain uses TRBV11-2 and TRBJ2-5; weak D call: TRBD2 (6 bases). The germline V and J ends were trimmed by 4 bases and 1 base, with 10 bases remaining between them. CDR1 and CDR2 (germline): SGHAT, FQNNGV. The CDR3 is 14 amino acids. This CDR3 is CASSSGTFQETQYF. CDR3 DNA, as far as it was read: TGTGCCAGCAGCTCCGGGACTTTCCAAGAGACC.

A remark on this clone: The DNA ends 3 residues before the CDR3 does, and the rest of the CDR3 is filled in from the germline J gene. The rearrangement uses TRBV19 and TRBJ1-6; D perhaps matches TRBD1 (5 bases). Germline V gene sequence: CDR1 LNHDA, CDR2 SQIVND (reference sequence). Trimming pared 3 bases from V and 10 bases from J, leaving 13 bases between. The CDR3 contains 14 residues. The CDR3 DNA, read in part, is TGTGCCAGTAGTATCCCAGGGATGAAGTCACCC. It yields the protein CASSIPGMKSP. In full, the CDR3 reads CASSIPGMKSPLHF.

Details on this clone: The read ends 3 residues shy of where the CDR3 ends; the end is completed using the germline J gene. The V call is TRBV4-2, the J call TRBJ2-5, with D perhaps TRBD1 (6 bases). The V gene lost 2 bases and the J gene lost 3 bases, with 10 bases spanning the gap. The CDR3 totals 14 residues. The germline V gene encodes CDR1 LGHNA and CDR2 YNFKEQ. The CDR3 DNA, read in part, is TGTGCCAGCAGCCAATCGGACAGTGAAGAGACC. As protein: CASSQSDSEET. The complete CDR3 reads CASSQSDSEETQYF.

Comments on this clone: The CDR3 end falls 3 residues outside the read, so it is completed with the germline J gene. The chain has TRBV7-2 and TRBJ2-7; 10 nucleotides agree with TRBD1. The CDR3 sequence is 14 residues long. Per the germline V gene, CDR1 is SGHTA and CDR2 is FQGNSA. J was trimmed by 6 bases and V by 1 base; bases with no gene match: 3. The sequenced CDR3 bases are TGTGCCAGCAGCTTAGGGGGACAGGGGTTCGAG. Residues: CASSLGGQGFE. The full CDR3 is CASSLGGQGFEQYF. The full variable domain, rest sourced from reference TRBV7-2 and TRBJ2-7, is GAGVSQSPSNKVTEKGKDVELRCDPISGHTALYWYRQSLGQGLEFLIYFQGNSAPDKSGLPSDRFSAERTGGSVSTLTIQRTQQEDSAVYLCASSLGGQGFEQYFGPGTRLTVT.

Remarks on this clone: Read data end 3 residues before the CDR3 end; the end is taken from the germline J gene. V usage is TRBV7-9 and J usage is TRBJ2-3, with a tentative D call TRBD2 (5 bases). Germline V gene lookup returns CDR1 SEHNR and CDR2 FQNEAQ (reference sequence). V was pared by 5 bases and J by 2 bases, with 14 bases between. This CDR3 has 15 amino acids. CDR3 bases read: TGTGCCAGCAGCCGGGGTGTCGGTCTCACAGATACG. Protein product: CASSRGVGLTDT. The whole CDR3 is CASSRGVGLTDTQYF.

CDR3 bases read: TGCAGCGTTGAAGTGGCTAGCGGGGGGATCTACGAG. This sequence encodes CSVEVASGGIYE. The whole CDR3 protein reads CSVEVASGGIYEQYF. V and J are TRBV29-1 and TRBJ2-7, with 11 positions matching TRBD2. The CDR3 end falls 3 residues outside the read, so it is completed with the germline J gene. CDR3 length: 15 residues. Germline values: CDR1 SQVTM, CDR2 ANQGSEA. The trim removed 1 base at V and 3 bases at J, leaving 5 bases unmatched.

As to this clone: The CDR3 end falls 3 residues outside the read, so it is completed with the germline J gene. The V gene is TRBV5-4, the J gene TRBJ1-2, with TRBD1 identical over 8 bases. This CDR3 comprises 14 residues. V lost 5 bases to trimming and J lost 4 bases; unmatched junction nucleotides: 7. CDR1 SGHNT and CDR2 YYREEE come from the germline V gene (reference sequence). This chain's CDR3 is CASSWGQDPYGYTF. CDR3 bases read: TGTGCCAGCAGTTGGGGACAGGACCCCTATGGC. Full variable domain (remainder filled in from reference TRBV5-4 and TRBJ1-2): ETGVTQSPTHLIKTRGQQVTLRCSSQSGHNTVSWYQQALGQGPQFIFQYYREEENGRGNFPPRFSGLQFPNYSSELNVNALELDDSALYLCASSWGQDPYGYTFGSGTRLTVV.

Regarding this clone: The CDR3 end lies 3 residues beyond the end of the read and is filled in from the germline J gene. The chain has TRBV7-9 and TRBJ2-2; D uncertain. In germline, CDR1 is SEHNR, CDR2 FQNEAQ (reference sequence). V lost 1 base, J lost 2 bases, and 5 bases lay in between. The CDR3 sequence is 14 residues long. Incomplete CDR3 DNA: TGTGCCAGCAGCTTAGGACAAAACACCGGGGAG. This encodes CASSLGQNTGE. The complete CDR3 protein is CASSLGQNTGELFF.

About this clone: The missing CDR3 end, 3 residues past where the read stops, is filled in from the germline J gene. The chain links TRBV18 to TRBJ1-1; 7 bases line up with TRBD1. The junction had 9 bases not matched to a gene; V was cut back by 0 bases and J by 5 bases. Germline-derived CDR1 and CDR2 are KGHSH and LQKENI. There are 16 residues in the CDR3. CDR3 DNA, as far as it was read: TGTGCCAGCTCACCACCTAGTACAGGGGTTTGGACTGAA. As protein: CASSPPSTGVWTE. The whole CDR3 protein is CASSPPSTGVWTEAFF.

As concerns this clone: The read gets to within 3 residues of the CDR3 end, and the germline J gene fills in the rest. The V gene is TRBV9, the J gene TRBJ2-5; tentative D call: TRBD2 (5 bases). The V and J ends lost 0 bases and 3 bases respectively, with 9 bases between them. The germline gives CDR1 SGDLS, CDR2 YYNGEE. The CDR3 spans 14 residues. CDR3 sequence reads: CASSVGSREETQYF. The covered CDR3 bases are TGTGCCAGCAGCGTAGGCTCGAGGGAAGAGACC.

As concerns this clone: The CDR3 extends 3 residues past the end of the read, so its final part is completed from the germline J gene. The chain joins TRBV5-4 to TRBJ1-2, with 8 bases lining up with TRBD1. Germline CDR1 is SGHNT and CDR2 is YYREEE (reference sequence). Trimming took 4 bases from V and 5 from J; bases not matched to a gene: 4. The CDR3 sequence is 13 residues long. CDR3 residues: CASSDDRGYGYTF. CDR3 DNA (partial): TGTGCCAGCAGCGATGACAGGGGTTATGGC.

On this clone: Coverage ceases 3 residues before the CDR3 finishes, and the germline J gene fills in the end. The chain is built from TRBV5-1 and TRBJ2-1; 7 bases are shared with TRBD2. Germline-derived CDR1 and CDR2 are SGHRS and YFSETQ. The CDR3 consists of 16 residues. After removal of 0 bases from V and 9 bases from J, the junction contained 12 bases not matched to a gene. The CDR3 spells CASSLVGGGTLTEQFF. CDR3 DNA, as far as it was read: TGCGCCAGCAGCTTGGTTGGGGGGGGTACGCTTACTGAG.

Comments on this clone: Sequencing ends 3 residues short of the CDR3 end; the germline J gene provides the rest. The chain uses TRBV19 and TRBJ1-1; 11 bases match TRBD1. The V gene end was trimmed by 6 bases and the J gene end by 5 bases; junction bases not matched to a gene: 5. The CDR3 loop spans 14 amino acids. Germline CDR1 and CDR2: LNHDA and SQIVND (reference sequence). The CDR3 reads CASRADRGRTEAFF. CDR3 DNA, as far as it was read: TGTGCCAGTAGGGCGGACAGGGGGCGAACTGAA.

For this clone: The read ends 3 residues early relative to the CDR3; the germline J gene fills the gap. The chain is built from TRBV12-3 or TRBV12-4 and TRBJ2-5; 11 positions agree with TRBD1. The CDR3 consists of 15 residues. The J segment lost 4 bases and the V segment lost 6 bases, leaving 7 bases of the junction unmatched. The CDR3 loop reads CASSPGTGGRETQYF. The CDR3 bases that were read are TGTGCCAGCAGCCCCGGGACAGGGGGGCGAGAGACC.

A remark on this clone: The read finishes 3 residues shy of the CDR3 end, and the germline J gene is used to complete it. This specimen includes other DNA sequences encoding the same CDR3. The chain recombines TRBV2 with TRBJ1-6; 8 bases are shared with TRBD1. The CDR3 has 14 residues. Germline assignment: CDR1 SNHLY and CDR2 FYNNEI. After removal of 7 bases from V and 4 bases from J, the junction contained 3 bases not matched to a gene. This chain's CDR3 is CASTRDRYNSPLHF. Incomplete CDR3 DNA: TGTGCCAGCACCCGGGACAGGTATAATTCACCC.

Worth noting for this clone: From the germline J gene comes the end of the CDR3, since the read stops 3 residues before it. The V and J genes are TRBV20-1 and TRBJ2-3; TRBD1 aligns across 10 bases. The germline V gene encodes CDR1 DFQATT and CDR2 SNEGSKA (reference sequence). The CDR3 covers 14 residues. V trimming: 6 bases; J trimming: 1 base; junction bases outside the gene matches: 4. CDR3: CSARTGGGTDTQYF. The part of the CDR3 DNA that was read is TGCAGTGCCCGGACAGGGGGGGGCACAGATACG.

Notes on this clone: The CDR3 is cut off 3 residues early in the read; its end comes from the germline J gene. The V gene is TRBV19, the J gene TRBJ2-2; the match to TRBD1 covers 7 bases. From germline, CDR1 is LNHDA and CDR2 SQIVND (reference sequence). V was clipped by 4 bases and J by 5 bases; unmatched bases: 1. The CDR3 runs 13 residues. The CDR3 loop reads CASSKTGTGELFF. The covered CDR3 bases are TGTGCCAGTAGTAAGACAGGGACCGGGGAG.

A remark on this clone: The read comes to an end 3 residues before the CDR3 does, leaving the germline J gene to fill in the end. The chain uses TRBV18 and TRBJ2-1; 14 positions match TRBD2. V trimming: 0 bases; J trimming: 7 bases; junction bases outside the gene matches: 5. The length of the CDR3 is 17 residues. Looked up from germline, CDR1 is KGHSH and CDR2 is LQKENI. The sequenced part of the CDR3 DNA is TGTGCCAGCTCACCACCGGGACTAGCGGGAGTTTTAAATGAG. This translates into CASSPPGLAGVLNE. The entire CDR3 reads CASSPPGLAGVLNEQFF. Full variable domain (missing parts from reference TRBV18 and TRBJ2-1): NAGVMQNPRHLVRRRGQEARLRCSPMKGHSHVYWYRQLPEEGLKFMVYLQKENIIDESGMPKERFSAEFPKEGPSILRIQQVVRGDSAAYFCASSPPGLAGVLNEQFFGPGTRLTVL.

On this clone itself: The CDR3 extends 3 residues past the end of the read, so its final part is completed from the germline J gene. The gene calls are TRBV27 and TRBJ1-1, with 10 bases that match TRBD1. V trimming: 8 bases; J trimming: 5 bases; junction bases outside the gene matches: 17. Per the germline V gene, CDR1 is MNHEY and CDR2 is SMNVEV (reference sequence). The CDR3 is 17 residues long. The CDR3 sequence is CASSKWGTGVRKTEAFF. CDR3 DNA (partial): TGTGCCAGCTCCAAATGGGGGACAGGGGTGAGGAAAACTGAA.